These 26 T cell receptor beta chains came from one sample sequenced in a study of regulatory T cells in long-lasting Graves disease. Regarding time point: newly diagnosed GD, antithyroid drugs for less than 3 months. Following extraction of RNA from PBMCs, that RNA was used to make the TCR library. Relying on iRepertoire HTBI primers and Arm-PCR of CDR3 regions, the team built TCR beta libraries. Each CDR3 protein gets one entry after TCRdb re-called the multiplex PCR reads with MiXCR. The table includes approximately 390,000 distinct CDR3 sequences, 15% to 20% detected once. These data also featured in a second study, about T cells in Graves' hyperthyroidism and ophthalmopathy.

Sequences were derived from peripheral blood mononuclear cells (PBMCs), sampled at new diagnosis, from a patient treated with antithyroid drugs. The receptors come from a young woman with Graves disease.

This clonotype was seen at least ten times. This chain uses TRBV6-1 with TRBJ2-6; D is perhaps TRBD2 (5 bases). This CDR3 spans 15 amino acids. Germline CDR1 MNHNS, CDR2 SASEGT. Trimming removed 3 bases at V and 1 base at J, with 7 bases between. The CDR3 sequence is CASSDGESGANVLTF. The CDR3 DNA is TGTGCCAGCAGTGACGGGGAGTCTGGGGCCAACGTCCTGACTTTC.

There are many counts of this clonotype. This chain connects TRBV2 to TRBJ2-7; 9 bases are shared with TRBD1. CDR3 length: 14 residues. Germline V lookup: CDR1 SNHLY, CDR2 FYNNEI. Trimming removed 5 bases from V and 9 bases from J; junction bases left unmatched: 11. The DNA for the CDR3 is TGTGCCAGCAGTTCCTCGGACAGGGGCTGGGGGCAGTACTTC. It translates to CASSSSDRGWGQYF.

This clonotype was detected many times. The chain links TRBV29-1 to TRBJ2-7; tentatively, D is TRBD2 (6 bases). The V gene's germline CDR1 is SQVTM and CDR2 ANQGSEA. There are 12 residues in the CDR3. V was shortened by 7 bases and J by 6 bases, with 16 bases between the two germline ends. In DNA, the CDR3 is TGCAGCGGGGGGGATTCGAGGGGCGAGCAGTACTTC. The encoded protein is CSGGDSRGEQYF.

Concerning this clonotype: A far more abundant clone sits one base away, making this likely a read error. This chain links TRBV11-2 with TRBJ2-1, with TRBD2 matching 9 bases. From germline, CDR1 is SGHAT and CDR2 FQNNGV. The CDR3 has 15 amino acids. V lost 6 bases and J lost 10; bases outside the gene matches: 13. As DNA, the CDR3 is TGTGCCAGCAGGCCCATAGGCGGGAGGGCCGGGGAGCAGTTCTTC. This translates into CASRPIGGRAGEQFF.

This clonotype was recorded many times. This CDR3 is CASSIYSGAAIYGYTF. Here the CDR3 DNA reads TGCGCCAGCAGCATCTACTCAGGCGCCGCGATCTATGGCTACACCTTC. J is TRBJ1-2 and V is TRBV5-1; D not certain. Germline assignment: CDR1 SGHRS and CDR2 YFSETQ. This CDR3 comprises 16 residues. Trimming took off 4 bases at V and 4 bases at J, with 20 bases between the two ends.

The DNA for the CDR3 is TGCGCCAGCAGCAATCGGGAGAGCACTGAAGCTTTCTTT. This translates into CASSNRESTEAFF. The chain joins TRBV4-1 to TRBJ1-1, with D hard to call. The CDR3 length is 13 residues. Germline CDR1 MGHRA, CDR2 YSYEKL. Trimming stripped 5 bases from V and 4 bases from J, with 11 bases between.

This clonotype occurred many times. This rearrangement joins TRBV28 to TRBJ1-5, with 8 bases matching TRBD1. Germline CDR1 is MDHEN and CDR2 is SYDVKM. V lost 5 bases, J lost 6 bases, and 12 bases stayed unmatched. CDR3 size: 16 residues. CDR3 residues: CASSPLTGAGVQPQHF. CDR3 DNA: TGTGCCAGCAGTCCCTTGACAGGGGCGGGGGTTCAGCCCCAGCATTTT.

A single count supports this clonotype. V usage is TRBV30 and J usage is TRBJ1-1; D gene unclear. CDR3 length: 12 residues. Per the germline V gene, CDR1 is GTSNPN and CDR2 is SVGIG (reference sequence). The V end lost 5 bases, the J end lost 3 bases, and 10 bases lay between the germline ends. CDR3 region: CAWVVGYTEAFF. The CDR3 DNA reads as TGTGCCTGGGTCGTCGGGTACACTGAAGCTTTCTTT.

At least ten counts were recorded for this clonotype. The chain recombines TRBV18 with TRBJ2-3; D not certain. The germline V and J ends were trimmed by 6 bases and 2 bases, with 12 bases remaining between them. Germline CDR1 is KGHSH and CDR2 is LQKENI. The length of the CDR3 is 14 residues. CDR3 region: CASSPNTYTDTQYF. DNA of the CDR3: TGTGCCAGCTCCCCTAACACGTACACAGATACGCAGTATTTT.

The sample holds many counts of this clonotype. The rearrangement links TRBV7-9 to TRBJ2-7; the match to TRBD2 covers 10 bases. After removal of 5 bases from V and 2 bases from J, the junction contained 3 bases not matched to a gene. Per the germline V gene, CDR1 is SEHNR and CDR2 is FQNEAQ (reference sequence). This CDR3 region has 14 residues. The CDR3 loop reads CASSPSGSTYEQYF. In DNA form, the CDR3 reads TGTGCCAGCAGCCCTAGCGGGAGTACCTACGAGCAGTACTTC.

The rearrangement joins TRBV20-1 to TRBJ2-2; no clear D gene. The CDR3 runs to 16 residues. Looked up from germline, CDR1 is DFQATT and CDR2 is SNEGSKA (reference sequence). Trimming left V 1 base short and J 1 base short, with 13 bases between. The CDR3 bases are TGCAGTGCTAGAGTTTCCCTAGGCCGGAACACCGGGGAGCTGTTTTTT. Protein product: CSARVSLGRNTGELFF.

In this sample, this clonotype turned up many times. The CDR3 region is CASSAQVTNTEAFF. The CDR3 DNA reads TGTGCCAGCAGTGCCCAGGTGACGAACACTGAAGCTTTCTTT. The chain has TRBV28 and TRBJ1-1; unclear D gene. V lost 5 bases, J lost 1 base, and 11 bases lay in between. From germline, CDR1 is MDHEN and CDR2 SYDVKM. The CDR3 has 14 residues.

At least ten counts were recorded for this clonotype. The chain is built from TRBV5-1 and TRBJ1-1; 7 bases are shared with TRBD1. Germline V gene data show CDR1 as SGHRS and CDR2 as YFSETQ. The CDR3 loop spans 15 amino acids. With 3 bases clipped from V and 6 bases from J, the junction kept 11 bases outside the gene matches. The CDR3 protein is CASSSETGMGAEAFF. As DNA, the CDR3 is TGCGCCAGCAGCTCGGAGACAGGGATGGGGGCTGAAGCTTTCTTT.

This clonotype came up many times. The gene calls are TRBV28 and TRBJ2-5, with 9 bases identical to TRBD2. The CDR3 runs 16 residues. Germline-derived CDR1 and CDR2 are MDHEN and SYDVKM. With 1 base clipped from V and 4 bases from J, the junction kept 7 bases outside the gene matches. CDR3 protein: CASSLSYSGGVETQYF. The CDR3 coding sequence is TGTGCCAGCAGTTTATCATATAGCGGGGGAGTAGAGACCCAGTACTTC. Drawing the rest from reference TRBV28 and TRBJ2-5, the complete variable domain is DVKVTQSSRYLVKRTGEKVFLECVQDMDHENMFWYRQDPGLGLRLIYFSYDVKMKEKGDIPEGYSVSREKKERFSLILESASTNQTSMYLCASSLSYSGGVETQYFGPGTRLLVL.

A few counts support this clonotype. CDR3 bases: TGTGCCAGCAGTTACGGGAGCGGGAATCAGCCCCAGCATTTT. Its protein is CASSYGSGNQPQHF. The chain joins TRBV6-5 to TRBJ1-5; D remains ambiguous. The length of the CDR3 is 14 residues. Germline CDR1 is MNHEY and CDR2 is SVGAGI. V shed 2 bases and J shed 4 bases, with 9 bases lying between them.

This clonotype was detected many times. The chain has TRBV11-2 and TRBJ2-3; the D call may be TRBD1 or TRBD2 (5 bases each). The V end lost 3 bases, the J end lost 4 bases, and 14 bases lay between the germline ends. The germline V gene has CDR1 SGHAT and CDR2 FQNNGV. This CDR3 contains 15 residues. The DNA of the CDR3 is TGTGCCAGCAGCTTTGGTACAGTGGGGGCAGATACGCAGTATTTT. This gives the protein CASSFGTVGADTQYF.

DNA for the CDR3: TGTGCCTGGAGTGTGAGGGGGTTCTACAATGAGCAGTTCTTC. Its translation is CAWSVRGFYNEQFF. The chain uses TRBV30 and TRBJ2-1; TRBD1 is a possible D gene (6 bases). The CDR3 has 14 amino acids. Deletions cut 0 bases from V and 3 bases from J, with 9 bases between. The germline V gene has CDR1 GTSNPN and CDR2 SVGIG (reference sequence).

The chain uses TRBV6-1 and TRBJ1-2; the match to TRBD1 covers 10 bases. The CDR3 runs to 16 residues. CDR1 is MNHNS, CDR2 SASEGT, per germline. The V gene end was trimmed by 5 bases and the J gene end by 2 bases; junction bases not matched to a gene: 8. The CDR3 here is CASSQDPGQGNYGYTF. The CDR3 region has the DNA TGTGCCAGCAGTCAAGACCCGGGACAGGGGAACTATGGCTACACCTTC.

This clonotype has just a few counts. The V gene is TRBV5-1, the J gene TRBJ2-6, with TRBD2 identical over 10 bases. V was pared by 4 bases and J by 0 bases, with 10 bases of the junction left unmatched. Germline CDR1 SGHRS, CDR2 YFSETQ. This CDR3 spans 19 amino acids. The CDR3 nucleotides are TGCGCCAGCAGCAGCCAAGGGACTAGCGTGAACTCTGGGGCCAACGTCCTGACTTTC. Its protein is CASSSQGTSVNSGANVLTF. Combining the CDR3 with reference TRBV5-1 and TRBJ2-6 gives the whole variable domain KAGVTQTPRYLIKTRGQQVTLSCSPISGHRSVSWYQQTPGQGLQFLFEYFSETQRNKGNFPGRFSGRQFSNSRSEMNVSTLELGDSALYLCASSSQGTSVNSGANVLTFGAGSRLTVL.

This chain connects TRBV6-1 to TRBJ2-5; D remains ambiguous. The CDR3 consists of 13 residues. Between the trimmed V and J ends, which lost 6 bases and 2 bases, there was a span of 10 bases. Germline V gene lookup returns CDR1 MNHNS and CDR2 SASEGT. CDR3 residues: CASRSQPQETQYF. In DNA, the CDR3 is TGTGCCAGCAGGTCCCAGCCACAAGAGACCCAGTACTTC.

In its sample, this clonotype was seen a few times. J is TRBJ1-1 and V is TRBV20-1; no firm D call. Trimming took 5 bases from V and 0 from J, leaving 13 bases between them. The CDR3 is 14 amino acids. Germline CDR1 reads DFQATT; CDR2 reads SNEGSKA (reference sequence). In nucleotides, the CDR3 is TGCAGTGCTCGTCCCGCCATCATGAACACTGAAGCTTTCTTT. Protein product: CSARPAIMNTEAFF.

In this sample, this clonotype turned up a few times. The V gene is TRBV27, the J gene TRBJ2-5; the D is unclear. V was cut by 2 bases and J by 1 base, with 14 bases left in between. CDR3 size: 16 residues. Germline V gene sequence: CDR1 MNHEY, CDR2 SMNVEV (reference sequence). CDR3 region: CASSLRWQAFQETQYF. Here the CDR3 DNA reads TGTGCCAGCAGTTTAAGGTGGCAGGCATTCCAAGAGACCCAGTACTTC.

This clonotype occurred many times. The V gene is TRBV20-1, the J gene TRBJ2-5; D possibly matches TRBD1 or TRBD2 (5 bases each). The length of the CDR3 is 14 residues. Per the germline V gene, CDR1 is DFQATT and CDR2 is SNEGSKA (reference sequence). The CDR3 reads CSAEGRQGAATQYF. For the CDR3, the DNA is TGCAGCGCCGAGGGGCGTCAGGGCGCCGCGACCCAGTACTTC.

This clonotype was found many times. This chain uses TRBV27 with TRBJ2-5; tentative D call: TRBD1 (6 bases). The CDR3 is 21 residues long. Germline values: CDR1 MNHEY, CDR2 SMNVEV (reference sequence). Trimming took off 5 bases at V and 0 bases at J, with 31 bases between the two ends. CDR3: CASSPRARGKGYQVYQETQYF. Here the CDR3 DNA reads TGTGCCAGCAGTCCCCGGGCAAGGGGGAAAGGGTACCAAGTTTACCAAGAGACCCAGTACTTC.

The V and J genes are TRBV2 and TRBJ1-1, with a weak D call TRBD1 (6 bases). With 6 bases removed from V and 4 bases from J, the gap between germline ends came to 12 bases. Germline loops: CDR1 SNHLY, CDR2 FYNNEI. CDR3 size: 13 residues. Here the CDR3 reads CASSGQGITEAFF. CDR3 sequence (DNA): TGTGCCAGCAGCGGCCAGGGGATCACTGAAGCTTTCTTT.

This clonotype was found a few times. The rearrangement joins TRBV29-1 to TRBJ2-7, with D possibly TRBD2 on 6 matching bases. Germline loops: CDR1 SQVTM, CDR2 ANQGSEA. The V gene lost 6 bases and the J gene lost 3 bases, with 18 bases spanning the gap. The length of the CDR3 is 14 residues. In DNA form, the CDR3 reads TGCAGCGTCCTTCGATTGCGGGGCATCTACGAGCAGTACTTC. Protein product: CSVLRLRGIYEQYF.